This T cell receptor (beta chain) was observed in a study of cytomegalovirus exposure and HLA in healthy donors. This clone was seen more than once but under ten times. Antigen: not known. Study results and limitations: In a later analysis, an Asian-associated ancestry cluster reportedly showed fewer N-insertions than the roughly 730-donor mean. Presence/absence analyses rested on an assumption that sequencing depth was roughly uniform across donors. Cytomegalovirus-associated TCR beta chains were listed, numbering under 200.

The CDR3 is made up of 14 amino acids. Deletions cut 6 bases from V and 3 bases from J, with 11 bases between. Looked up from germline, CDR1 is MNHNY and CDR2 is SVGAGI (reference sequence). Primers: 60 Vbeta forward and 13 Jbeta reverse. Repertoires were generated with immunoSEQ multiplex PCR, while TCRdb's copy carries only in-frame clones and drops some. The sample yields tens of thousands of clones, approximately 80% seen once. The specimen was PBMCs. The rearrangement uses TRBV6-6 and TRBJ2-2; perhaps TRBD2 as D (7 bases). This sequence originates from a human donor in good health. The CDR3 nucleotides are TGTGCCAGCAGCGGGGGGCCTCACACCGGGGAGCTGTTTTTT. Protein sequence: CASSGGPHTGELFF.